This TCR beta chain comes out of a study of blood T cell repertoires in COVID-19. Germline loops: CDR1 SGHNT, CDR2 YYREEE (reference sequence). V lost 1 base and J 4 bases, leaving 9 bases between the germline ends. This CDR3 has 15 amino acids. TCRdb keeps only in-frame clones here, not all; method: immunoSEQ multiplex PCR. The sample consists of just over 300,000 clones, about nine tenths of them appearing once. The chain joins TRBV5-4 to TRBJ2-6; D is undetermined. The sequence was collected from a man younger than 35 with active or convalescent COVID-19. Material: peripheral blood. CDR3 region: CASSLSVSGANVLTF. CDR3 bases: TGTGCCAGCAGCTTGTCGGTCTCCGGGGCCAACGTCCTGACTTTC.